The clone carrying this T cell receptor beta chain was found many times. Its specificity is not known. One end of the junction fails to match germline, which may point to a read error. Researchers took RNA transcripts and amplified TCR beta CDR3 regions from them. Amplification began with first-round RT-PCR using HTBI primers, then second-round multiplex PCR was performed. TCRdb independently ran MiXCR on the multiplex PCR reads; one entry per CDR3 protein. The sample yields roughly 400,000 distinct CDR3 sequences, roughly 15% seen once. The CDR3 sequence is 11 residues long. Germline CDR1 and CDR2: LNHDA and SQIVND (reference sequence). This sample is part of a study of Graves' ophthalmopathy and Graves' hyperthyroidism. General study results and limits: Also, most clonotypes expanded in the thyroid above 0.001 frequency appeared in blood.

The sequenced material came from peripheral blood. The chain carries TRBV19 and TRBJ1-2; no clear D gene. The TCR originated in a woman aged 18-35 years with stable Graves' hyperthyroidism. Written as DNA, the CDR3 is TGTGCCAGTACGGATTCCTATAGCTACACCTTC. Translated, it gives CASTDSYSYTF.